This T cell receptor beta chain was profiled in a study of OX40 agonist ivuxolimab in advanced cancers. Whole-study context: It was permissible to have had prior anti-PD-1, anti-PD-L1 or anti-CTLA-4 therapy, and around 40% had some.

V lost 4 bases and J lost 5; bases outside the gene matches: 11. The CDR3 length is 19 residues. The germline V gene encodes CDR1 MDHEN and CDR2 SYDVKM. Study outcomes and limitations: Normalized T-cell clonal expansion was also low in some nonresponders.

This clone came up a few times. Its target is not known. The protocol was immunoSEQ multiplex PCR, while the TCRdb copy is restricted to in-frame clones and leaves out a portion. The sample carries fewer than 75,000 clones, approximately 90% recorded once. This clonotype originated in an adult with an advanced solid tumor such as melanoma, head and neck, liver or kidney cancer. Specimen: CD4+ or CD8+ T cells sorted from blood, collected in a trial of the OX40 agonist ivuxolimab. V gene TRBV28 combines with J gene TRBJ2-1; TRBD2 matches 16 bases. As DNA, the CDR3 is TGTGCCAGCAGTTCAGTCCCGGGACTAGCGGGAGGGTTGCACAATGAGCAGTTCTTC. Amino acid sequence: CASSSVPGLAGGLHNEQFF.